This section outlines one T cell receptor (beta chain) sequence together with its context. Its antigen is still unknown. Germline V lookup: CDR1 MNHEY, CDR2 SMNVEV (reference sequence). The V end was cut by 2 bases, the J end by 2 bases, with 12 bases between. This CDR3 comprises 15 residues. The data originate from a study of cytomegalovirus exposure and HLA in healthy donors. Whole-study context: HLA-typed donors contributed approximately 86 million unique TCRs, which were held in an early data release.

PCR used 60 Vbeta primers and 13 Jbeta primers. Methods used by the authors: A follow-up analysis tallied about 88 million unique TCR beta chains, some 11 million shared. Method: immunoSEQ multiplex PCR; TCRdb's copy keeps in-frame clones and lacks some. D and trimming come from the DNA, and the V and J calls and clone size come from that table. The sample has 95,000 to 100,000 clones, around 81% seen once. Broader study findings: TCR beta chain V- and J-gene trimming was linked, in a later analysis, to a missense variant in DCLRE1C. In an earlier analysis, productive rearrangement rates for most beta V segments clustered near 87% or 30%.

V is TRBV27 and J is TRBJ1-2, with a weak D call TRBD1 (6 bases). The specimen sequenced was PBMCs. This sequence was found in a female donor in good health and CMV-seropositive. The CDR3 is CASSLNGGPNYGYTF. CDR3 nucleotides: TGTGCCAGCAGTTTAAATGGGGGCCCCAACTATGGCTACACCTTC.